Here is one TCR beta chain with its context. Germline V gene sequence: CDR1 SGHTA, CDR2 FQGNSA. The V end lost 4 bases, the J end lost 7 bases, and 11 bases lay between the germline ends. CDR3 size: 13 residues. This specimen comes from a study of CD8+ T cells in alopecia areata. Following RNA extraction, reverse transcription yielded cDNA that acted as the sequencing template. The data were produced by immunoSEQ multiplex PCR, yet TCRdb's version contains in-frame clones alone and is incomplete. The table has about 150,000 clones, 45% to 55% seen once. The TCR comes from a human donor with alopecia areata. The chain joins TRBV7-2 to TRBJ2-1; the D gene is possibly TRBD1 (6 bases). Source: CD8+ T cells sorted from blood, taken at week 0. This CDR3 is CASSWDIENEQFF. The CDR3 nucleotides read TGTGCCAGCAGCTGGGACATTGAGAATGAGCAGTTCTTC.